This entry lists 10 T cell receptor beta chains sequenced from one sample in a study of OX40 agonist ivuxolimab in advanced cancers. The method behind the library was the immunoSEQ multiplex PCR assay. The table was pulled from immuneACCESS by TCRdb, which kept in-frame rearrangements only. Such tables lose some clones; where checked, under half of the loss comes from unresolved V genes, and the rest has no known cause. Here the sample has around 50,000 clones; 88% occur a single time. The ten top clones hold around 0.61% of the sample. Sequenced material: CD4+ or CD8+ T cells sorted from blood, taken in a trial of the OX40 agonist ivuxolimab. The receptors derive from an adult with an advanced solid tumor such as melanoma, head and neck, liver or kidney cancer.

The rearrangement joins TRBV9 to TRBJ2-2; 15 nucleotides line up with TRBD2. The ends lost 4 bases at V and 6 bases at J; junction bases unmatched: 4. CDR1 is SGDLS, CDR2 YYNGEE, per germline. The CDR3 sequence is 16 residues long. CDR3 coding DNA: TGTGCCAGCAGCCCCGGACTAGCGGGAGGGGCCGGGGAGCTGTTTTTT. Amino acids: CASSPGLAGGAGELFF.

V and J are TRBV10-2 and TRBJ1-2; TRBD1 matches 8 bases. The CDR3 extends over 15 amino acids. V shed 2 bases, J shed 2 bases, and the junction held 4 bases outside the gene matches. Germline-derived CDR1 and CDR2 are WSHSY and SAAADI. This CDR3 is CASSERTGPNYGYTF. In DNA form, the CDR3 reads TGCGCCAGCAGTGAGAGGACAGGGCCCAACTATGGCTACACCTTC.

The rearrangement joins TRBV6-6 to TRBJ1-1; D remains unclear. Deletions cut 6 bases from V and 11 bases from J, with 13 bases between. Germline CDR1 and CDR2: MNHNY and SVGAGI (reference sequence). This CDR3 is built from 11 residues. Here the CDR3 reads CASRAGPGAFF. In nucleotides, the CDR3 is TGTGCCAGCAGGGCCGGGCCCGGGGCTTTCTTT.

This chain uses TRBV2 with TRBJ2-1; D ambiguous. V was pared by 6 bases and J by 0 bases, with 9 bases between. The length of the CDR3 is 14 residues. The germline V gene encodes CDR1 SNHLY and CDR2 FYNNEI. The CDR3: CASRDDGSYNEQFF. CDR3 nucleotide sequence: TGTGCCAGCAGAGACGACGGCTCCTACAATGAGCAGTTCTTC. The whole variable domain, filled in from reference TRBV2 and TRBJ2-1, reads EPEVTQTPSHQVTQMGQEVILRCVPISNHLYFYWYRQILGQKVEFLVSFYNNEISEKSEIFDDQFSVERPDGSNFTLKIRSTKLEDSAMYFCASRDDGSYNEQFFGPGTRLTVL.

The rearrangement uses TRBV2 and TRBJ2-6; TRBD1 matches 7 bases. The V and J ends lost 8 bases and 1 base, in that order; junction bases with no gene match: 8. CDR3 size: 16 residues. Germline CDR1 is SNHLY and CDR2 is FYNNEI. The CDR3 sequence is CASRGTVISGANVLTF. The CDR3, as DNA: TGTGCCAGCCGAGGGACAGTCATATCTGGGGCCAACGTCCTGACTTTC.

V is TRBV5-1 and J is TRBJ2-3; TRBD2 matches 11 bases. This CDR3 is 19 amino acids long. The V gene end was trimmed by 5 bases and the J gene end by 1 base; junction bases not matched to a gene: 15. The germline CDR1 and CDR2 sequences are SGHRS and YFSETQ. The CDR3 DNA follows: TGCGCCAGCAGTCTGGGCCATAGCGGGAGGGTCCAACGCACAGATACGCAGTATTTT. As protein: CASSLGHSGRVQRTDTQYF. Drawing the rest from reference TRBV5-1 and TRBJ2-3, the complete variable domain is KAGVTQTPRYLIKTRGQQVTLSCSPISGHRSVSWYQQTPGQGLQFLFEYFSETQRNKGNFPGRFSGRQFSNSRSEMNVSTLELGDSALYLCASSLGHSGRVQRTDTQYFGPGTRLTVL.

This chain uses TRBV5-6 with TRBJ2-2, with D tentatively TRBD2 (6 bases). The germline CDR1 and CDR2 sequences are SGHDT and YYEEEE. Trimming removed 5 bases at V and 3 bases at J, with 11 bases between. CDR3 size: 14 residues. The CDR3: CASSYGTDTGELFF. CDR3 nucleotides: TGTGCCAGCAGTTACGGGACTGACACCGGGGAGCTGTTTTTT.

This chain links TRBV7-6 with TRBJ2-2, with D perhaps matching TRBD2 (6 bases). The CDR3 runs 15 residues. Germline V gene sequence: CDR1 SGHVS, CDR2 FNYEAQ. V lost 2 bases to trimming and J lost 4 bases, with 11 bases between them. CDR3 nucleotide sequence: TGTGCCAGCAGCTTAACGGGAGAGGTCACCGGGGAGCTGTTTTTT. It codes for CASSLTGEVTGELFF.

The chain combines TRBV11-2 with TRBJ2-7; D tentatively reads TRBD1 or TRBD2 (6 bases each). Germline CDR1 SGHAT, CDR2 FQNNGV. Trimming took 1 base from V and 3 from J, leaving 13 bases between them. There are 15 residues in the CDR3. As DNA, the CDR3 is TGTGCCAGCAGCTTAGTGTGGGGGGCCGTCTACGAGCAGTACTTC. Its translation is CASSLVWGAVYEQYF. Combining the CDR3 with reference TRBV11-2 and TRBJ2-7 gives the whole variable domain EAGVAQSPRYKIIEKRQSVAFWCNPISGHATLYWYQQILGQGPKLLIQFQNNGVVDDSQLPKDRFSAERLKGVDSTLKIQPAKLEDSAVYLCASSLVWGAVYEQYFGPGTRLTVT.

Comments on this clone: A much larger clone sits a single nucleotide away, making a read error possible. At the DNA level, this CDR3 is encoded by other sequences in the same sample as well. The CDR3 region is CASSQYYEQYF. In DNA form, the CDR3 reads TGTGCCAGCAGCCAATATTACGAGCAGTACTTC. V usage is TRBV14 and J usage is TRBJ2-7; D is undetermined. The ends were cut back, 2 bases at V and 4 bases at J, with 3 bases in the middle. This CDR3 spans 11 amino acids. Germline V gene sequence: CDR1 SGHDN, CDR2 FVKESK.